Following are 27 T cell receptor beta chains from one sample sequenced in a study of blood T cell repertoires in COVID-19. Using immunoSEQ multiplex PCR, the repertoire was profiled, and TCRdb retains in-frame clones only, with some absent. The profile shows 70,000 to 80,000 clones, 82% of them singletons. Sample: peripheral blood. All receptors come from a man aged 45-65 years with acute or convalescent COVID-19.

V and J are TRBV2 and TRBJ1-3; perhaps TRBD1 as D (6 bases). Germline lookup yields CDR1 SNHLY and CDR2 FYNNEI. V was clipped by 5 bases and J by 2 bases, with 16 bases between them. This CDR3 region has 16 residues. CDR3 residues: CASSPQGGGPGNTIYF. The CDR3 coding sequence is TGTGCCAGCAGTCCCCAGGGAGGGGGTCCTGGAAACACCATATATTTT.

This clone was recorded only once. Distinct nucleotide sequences in the sample also encode this CDR3. This chain joins TRBV7-2 and TRBJ1-2; 9 positions match TRBD1. Trimming cost V 5 bases and J 5 bases; bases outside gene matches: 3. The germline CDR1 and CDR2 sequences are SGHTA and FQGNSA. This CDR3 region has 13 residues. The CDR3 nucleotides read TGTGCCAGCAGCAGGGACAGGGATTATGGCTACACCTTC. Protein: CASSRDRDYGYTF.

This clone was counted once. The chain links TRBV4-3 to TRBJ2-7; 12 positions agree with TRBD2. The CDR3 has 15 residues. V shed 1 base, J shed 2 bases, and the junction held 0 bases outside the gene matches. Germline V CDR1 and CDR2: LGHNA, YSLEER. The CDR3 protein is CASSQGLAGAYEQYF. The DNA of the CDR3 is TGCGCCAGCAGCCAAGGACTAGCGGGGGCCTACGAGCAGTACTTC.

This clone showed up just once. This chain connects TRBV7-2 to TRBJ1-5; 7 bases fit TRBD1. Unmatched junction bases numbered 5, after V lost 0 bases and J lost 0 bases. Germline-derived CDR1 and CDR2 are SGHTA and FQGNSA. The CDR3 covers 17 residues. The CDR3 bases are TGTGCCAGCAGCTTAGCGGGACAGTACCTTAGCAATCAGCCCCAGCATTTT. Residues: CASSLAGQYLSNQPQHF.

The gene calls are TRBV9 and TRBJ2-3; D is unclear. Germline CDR1 reads SGDLS; CDR2 reads YYNGEE. The CDR3 is 14 amino acids. Trimming stripped 1 base from V and 2 bases from J, with 8 bases between. CDR3 in amino acids: CASSVQVNTDTQYF. The CDR3, as DNA: TGTGCCAGCAGCGTACAGGTAAACACAGATACGCAGTATTTT.

This chain uses TRBV5-5 with TRBJ1-2; D not resolved. In germline, CDR1 is SGHKS, CDR2 YYEKEE (reference sequence). Deletions cut 2 bases from V and 0 bases from J, with 14 bases between. The length of the CDR3 is 16 residues. As DNA, the CDR3 is TGTGCCAGCAGCTTAGAGGAGGGAACATCTAACTATGGCTACACCTTC. This gives the protein CASSLEEGTSNYGYTF. The whole variable domain, remainder taken from reference TRBV5-5 and TRBJ1-2, is DAGVTQSPTHLIKTRGQQVTLRCSPISGHKSVSWYQQVLGQGPQFIFQYYEKEERGRGNFPDRFSARQFPNYSSELNVNALLLGDSALYLCASSLEEGTSNYGYTFGSGTRLTVV.

This clone was seen more than once but under ten times. The chain uses TRBV4-1 and TRBJ2-7; 7 bases agree with TRBD2. V gave up 7 bases and J gave up 0 bases; unmatched junction bases: 6. Germline V gene lookup returns CDR1 MGHRA and CDR2 YSYEKL. The CDR3 is made up of 14 amino acids. DNA of the CDR3: TGCGCCAGCACCTCAGCGGGGAGCTCCTACGAGCAGTACTTC. Translated: CASTSAGSSYEQYF.

The rearrangement links TRBV5-1 to TRBJ2-5; D remains unclear. The CDR3 has 11 residues. In germline, CDR1 is SGHRS, CDR2 YFSETQ. Trimming took off 4 bases at V and 3 bases at J, with 4 bases between the two ends. The CDR3 loop is CASSREETQYF. The DNA for the CDR3 is TGCGCCAGCAGCCGGGAAGAGACCCAGTACTTC.

V usage is TRBV7-7 and J usage is TRBJ2-1, with 11 bases matching TRBD2. Losses at the gene ends were 3 bases for V and 1 base for J; bases not matched to a gene: 2. CDR1 and CDR2 (germline): SSHAT, FNYEAQ (reference sequence). This CDR3 comprises 16 residues. CDR3: CASSFGTSGSYNEQFF. CDR3 coding DNA: TGTGCCAGCAGCTTCGGGACTAGCGGTTCCTACAATGAGCAGTTCTTC.

The J gene is TRBJ1-2, the V gene TRBV18, with 7 bases matching TRBD1. Germline V gene sequence: CDR1 KGHSH, CDR2 LQKENI. The ends lost 3 bases at V and 4 bases at J; junction bases unmatched: 8. CDR3 length equals 15 residues. CDR3: CASSPGTDQGYGYTF. DNA of the CDR3: TGTGCCAGCTCACCGGGGACAGATCAGGGCTATGGCTACACCTTC.

The chain is built from TRBV7-2 and TRBJ2-7, with D possibly being TRBD1 (6 bases). Deletions cut 4 bases from V and 4 bases from J, with 8 bases between. Germline CDR1 and CDR2: SGHTA and FQGNSA. The length of the CDR3 is 12 residues. The CDR3 loop is CASSYRVYEQYF. The CDR3 region has the DNA TGTGCCAGCAGCTACAGGGTTTACGAGCAGTACTTC.

The genes are TRBV19 and TRBJ2-5; D not certain. CDR3 size: 13 residues. V dropped 0 bases and J dropped 5 bases, with 7 bases sitting between them. The V gene's germline CDR1 is LNHDA and CDR2 SQIVND (reference sequence). The CDR3 DNA follows: TGTGCCAGTAGTATAGATCTCGGGGAGACCCAGTACTTC. This sequence encodes CASSIDLGETQYF.

The V and J genes are TRBV30 and TRBJ1-1; perhaps TRBD1 as D (5 bases). Looked up from germline, CDR1 is GTSNPN and CDR2 is SVGIG (reference sequence). Between the trimmed V and J ends, which lost 5 bases and 1 base, there was a span of 5 bases. This CDR3 has 11 residues. CDR3 residues: CAWDRNTEAFF. The CDR3 DNA is TGTGCCTGGGACAGGAACACTGAAGCTTTCTTT. Together with reference TRBV30 and TRBJ1-1, the CDR3 gives the full variable domain: SQTIHQWPATLVQPVGSPLSLECTVEGTSNPNLYWYRQAAGRGLQLLFYSVGIGQISSEVPQNLSASRPQDRQFILSSKKLLLSDSGFYLCAWDRNTEAFFGQGTRLTVV.

The gene calls are TRBV9 and TRBJ2-7, with a possible D match to TRBD1 (6 bases). CDR1 and CDR2 (germline): SGDLS, YYNGEE. This CDR3 has 15 residues. V shed 3 bases and J shed 2 bases, with 15 bases lying between them. The CDR3 region is CASSEDTGLTYEQYF. The CDR3 DNA follows: TGTGCCAGCAGCGAGGACACAGGGTTGACCTACGAGCAGTACTTC.

The gene calls are TRBV4-3 and TRBJ2-1; 7 bases agree with TRBD1. Looked up from germline, CDR1 is LGHNA and CDR2 is YSLEER. This CDR3 is 17 amino acids long. The trim removed 2 bases at V and 4 bases at J, leaving 11 bases unmatched. The CDR3 nucleotides read TGCGCCAGCAGCCAACAAACCGGGACAGAGAAATACAATGAGCAGTTCTTC. The encoded protein is CASSQQTGTEKYNEQFF.

CDR3 loop: CASSGRTSGANVLTF. The CDR3 DNA sequence: TGTGCCAGCTCGGGCAGGACTTCTGGGGCCAACGTCCTGACTTTC. V is TRBV13 and J is TRBJ2-6; a possible D gene is TRBD2 (5 bases). Trimming took 8 bases from V and 1 from J, leaving 12 bases between them. Germline CDR1 is PRHDT and CDR2 is FYEKMQ (reference sequence). This CDR3 is built from 15 residues.

The chain carries TRBV30 and TRBJ1-5, with D uncertain. The CDR3 contains 13 residues. Trimming left V 0 bases short and J 2 bases short, with 5 bases between. CDR1 and CDR2 from the germline V gene are GTSNPN and SVGIG (reference sequence). The CDR3, as DNA: TGTGCCTGGAGTGTAAGCGGCAATCAGCCCCAGCATTTT. Its protein is CAWSVSGNQPQHF.

The chain has TRBV18 and TRBJ1-4; TRBD1 agrees at 7 bases. The CDR3 totals 14 residues. Trimming cost V 5 bases and J 8 bases; bases outside gene matches: 8. Looked up from germline, CDR1 is KGHSH and CDR2 is LQKENI. CDR3 amino acids: CASSIGGGEEKLFF. CDR3 bases: TGTGCCAGCTCAATCGGAGGGGGCGAGGAAAAACTGTTTTTT.

The chain's CDR3 is CSVALRLAGAGEQYF. The CDR3 bases are TGCAGCGTCGCCCTTAGACTAGCGGGAGCTGGGGAGCAGTACTTC. V usage is TRBV29-1 and J usage is TRBJ2-7; 12 nucleotides line up with TRBD2. Losses at the gene ends were 6 bases for V and 7 bases for J; bases not matched to a gene: 13. Germline CDR1 reads SQVTM; CDR2 reads ANQGSEA. There are 15 residues in the CDR3.

This clone was observed a few times. The chain couples TRBV7-8 to TRBJ1-6; 9 bases match TRBD1. The J segment lost 10 bases and the V segment lost 0 bases, leaving 13 bases of the junction unmatched. Germline V gene lookup returns CDR1 SGHVS and CDR2 FQNEAQ. The CDR3 totals 18 residues. CDR3 sequence: CASSLAQRGQGLNSPLHF. The CDR3 DNA sequence: TGTGCCAGCAGCTTAGCACAAAGAGGACAGGGGTTGAACTCACCCCTCCACTTT.

This chain connects TRBV5-8 to TRBJ2-1, with D perhaps TRBD1 (5 bases). Trimming cost V 7 bases and J 1 base, with 15 bases left between them. The CDR3 length is 15 residues. CDR1 SGHTS and CDR2 YDEGEE come from the germline V gene. The CDR3 region is CASPETTGSYNEQFF. CDR3 bases: TGTGCCAGCCCCGAAACTACAGGATCCTACAATGAGCAGTTCTTC.

The chain has TRBV6-5 and TRBJ1-2; TRBD1 is a possible D gene (6 bases). V shed 7 bases and J shed 7 bases, with 10 bases lying between them. This CDR3 region has 11 residues. Germline V CDR1 and CDR2: MNHEY, SVGAGI. The CDR3 protein is CASKEQGGYTF. In DNA, the CDR3 is TGTGCCAGCAAAGAACAGGGTGGCTACACCTTC.

The J gene is TRBJ2-1, the V gene TRBV6-4; 12 nucleotides agree with TRBD2. Losses at the gene ends were 2 bases for V and 8 bases for J; bases not matched to a gene: 10. There are 17 residues in the CDR3. CDR1 is MRHNA, CDR2 SNTAGT, per germline. The CDR3 bases are TGTGCCAGCAGTGACGCTATGACTAGCGGGAGAGTGGATGAGCAGTTCTTC. Translated, it gives CASSDAMTSGRVDEQFF.

The chain uses TRBV27 and TRBJ2-2, with unresolved D. Trimming cost V 3 bases and J 0 bases, with 14 bases left between them. This CDR3 region has 17 residues. Looked up from germline, CDR1 is MNHEY and CDR2 is SMNVEV (reference sequence). CDR3 sequence (DNA): TGTGCCAGCAGTTTGGGCAGTTGGCCGGCGAACACCGGGGAGCTGTTTTTT. This gives the protein CASSLGSWPANTGELFF.

This clone was observed once. CDR3 DNA sequence: TGTGCCAGCAGCCCGGACAGGGACTACAATGAGCAGTTCTTC. Amino acid sequence: CASSPDRDYNEQFF. This rearrangement joins TRBV11-1 to TRBJ2-1; 8 bases agree with TRBD1. Per germline, CDR1 SGHAT and CDR2 FQDESV (reference sequence). The CDR3 runs 14 residues. Trimming removed 5 bases from V and 3 bases from J; junction bases left unmatched: 3.

The rearrangement uses TRBV6-2 or TRBV6-3 and TRBJ2-7; perhaps TRBD2 as D (7 bases). Trimming removed 6 bases at V and 2 bases at J, with 11 bases between. The CDR3 runs to 13 residues. From germline, CDR1 is MNHEY and CDR2 SVGEGT. For the CDR3, the DNA is TGTGCCAGCAGCACCGGGGGGCCCTACGAGCAGTACTTC. This sequence encodes CASSTGGPYEQYF.

V is TRBV6-6 and J is TRBJ1-2, with a tentative D call TRBD1 (5 bases). Between the trimmed V and J ends, which lost 6 bases and 1 base, there was a span of 9 bases. This CDR3 contains 13 residues. In germline, CDR1 is MNHNY, CDR2 SVGAGI (reference sequence). The chain's CDR3 is CASRVRVNYGYTF. The CDR3 DNA is TGTGCCAGCAGAGTCAGGGTTAACTATGGCTACACCTTC.